One sample yielded the 2 T cell receptor beta chains listed below, sequenced in a study of cytomegalovirus exposure and HLA in healthy donors. PCR involved 60 Vbeta and 13 Jbeta primers. Sequenced by immunoSEQ multiplex PCR; TCRdb stores in-frame clones only, minus some. The sample has about 69,000 clones, roughly four fifths seen once. The sequenced sample consisted of PBMCs. Every receptor here comes from a woman in her thirties in good health and CMV-seropositive.

This clone has more than one count but fewer than ten. This chain links TRBV5-6 with TRBJ1-4; no reliable D call. The germline CDR1 and CDR2 sequences are SGHDT and YYEEEE. V was clipped by 4 bases and J by 8 bases, with 12 bases between them. The CDR3 has 13 amino acids. Here the CDR3 reads CASSIRVEEKLFF. DNA of the CDR3: TGTGCCAGCAGCATTCGGGTGGAGGAAAAACTGTTTTTT. The full variable domain, completed using reference TRBV5-6 and TRBJ1-4, is DAGVTQSPTHLIKTRGQQVTLRCSPKSGHDTVSWYQQALGQGPQFIFQYYEEEERQRGNFPDRFSGHQFPNYSSELNVNALLLGDSALYLCASSIRVEEKLFFGSGTQLSVL.

This clone ranks as medium-sized (0.01 to 0.1%). The chain has TRBV30 and TRBJ1-2; D not certain. Germline CDR1 is GTSNPN and CDR2 is SVGIG (reference sequence). The CDR3 runs 17 residues. Trimming shortened V by 3 bases and J by 4 bases, and 24 bases separated the two germline ends. The CDR3 reads CAWSLKSAEGLGYGYTF. CDR3 DNA sequence: TGTGCCTGGAGCTTGAAATCGGCGGAGGGTTTGGGCTATGGCTACACCTTC.